This TCR beta chain derives from a study of cytomegalovirus exposure and HLA in healthy donors. A multiplex PCR was run with 60 Vbeta primers and 13 Jbeta primers. Here immunoSEQ multiplex PCR was the method, and the copy in TCRdb shows in-frame clones only, minus some. The table includes around 99,000 clones, over 75% detected once. Germline V gene lookup returns CDR1 MGHDK and CDR2 SYGVNS. Trimming took off 1 base at V and 11 bases at J, with 6 bases between the two ends. The CDR3 contains 11 residues. Study findings and constraints: In an earlier analysis, in some 600 donors, most V segments appeared productive either ~90% or ~30% of the time. As a later analysis showed, several of the most significant clusters appeared to be linked to common viral pathogens.

Note on this clone: Its antigen remains unknown.

The TCR sequence derives from a man in his thirties or forties in good health and CMV-seronegative. The sequencing input was PBMCs. V gene TRBV25-1 combines with J gene TRBJ2-1; no clear D gene. The CDR3 region is CASSEWAQQFF. CDR3 in DNA: TGTGCCAGCAGTGAATGGGCACAGCAGTTCTTC. The variable domain in full, completed from reference TRBV25-1 and TRBJ2-1, reads EADIYQTPRYLVIGTGKKITLECSQTMGHDKMYWYQQDPGMELHLIHYSYGVNSTEKGDLSSESTVSRIRTEHFPLTLESARPSHTSQYLCASSEWAQQFFGPGTRLTVL.